This entry concerns a single T cell receptor beta chain. This record comes from a study of OX40 agonist ivuxolimab in advanced cancers. The data were produced by immunoSEQ multiplex PCR, yet TCRdb's version contains in-frame clones alone and is incomplete. Of 65,000 to 95,000 clones listed, roughly 89% were seen once; the top ten hold 0.19%. With 8 bases removed from V and 8 bases from J, the gap between germline ends came to 22 bases. In germline, CDR1 is MNHEY, CDR2 SMNVEV (reference sequence). The CDR3 sequence is 16 residues long. This rearrangement joins TRBV27 to TRBJ1-6; the D gene is possibly TRBD1 (6 bases). This clonotype was sampled from an adult with an advanced solid tumor such as melanoma, head and neck, liver or kidney cancer. The input for sequencing was CD4+ or CD8+ T cells sorted from blood, taken in a trial of the OX40 agonist ivuxolimab. CDR3 coding DNA: TGTGCCAGCGGGACGTACGGGGGGCGAGGGGATTCACCCCTCCACTTT. Residues: CASGTYGGRGDSPLHF.